This passage covers 5 T cell receptor beta chains from one sample sequenced in a study of T cells in Graves' hyperthyroidism and ophthalmopathy. RNA transcripts were the template for amplifying TCR beta CDR3 regions. TCR CDR3 regions were first amplified by RT-PCR with HTBI primers. TCRdb called the multiplex PCR reads again in MiXCR, with one record for every CDR3 protein. The table has 500,000 to 750,000 distinct CDR3 sequences, approximately 14% seen once. What was sequenced was blood. The source is a woman between 25 and 40 years old with Graves' hyperthyroidism.

This clonotype was counted many times. Relative to the germline gene, one junction end is altered; a read error may explain this. The chain recombines TRBV11-1 with TRBJ2-7, with 9 bases that match TRBD2. CDR1 is SGHAT, CDR2 FQDESV, per germline (reference sequence). This CDR3 comprises 14 residues. CDR3 sequence reads: CASSLAGPDYEQYF. The CDR3 DNA sequence: TGTGCCAGCAGCCTAGCGGGACCGGACTACGAGCAGTACTTC. Full variable domain (missing parts from reference TRBV11-1 and TRBJ2-7): EAEVAQSPRYKITEKSQAVAFWCDPISGHATLYWYRQILGQGPELLVQFQDESVVDDSQLPKDRFSAERLKGVDSTLKIQPAELGDSAMYLCASSLAGPDYEQYFGPGTRLTVT.

This clonotype came up many times. The chain carries TRBV6-1 and TRBJ1-2; D unclear. V shed 4 bases and J shed 8 bases, with 14 bases lying between them. Germline CDR1 and CDR2: MNHNS and SASEGT. The CDR3 is 13 residues long. The CDR3 DNA sequence: TGTGCCAGCAGTGCAGGCCTACATCAAGGCTACACCTTC. This codes for CASSAGLHQGYTF.

This clonotype was seen repeatedly, ten times or more. The J gene is TRBJ1-5, the V gene TRBV2; D ambiguous. Trimming stripped 3 bases from V and 5 bases from J, with 14 bases between. The germline gives CDR1 SNHLY, CDR2 FYNNEI. The CDR3 is 15 residues long. The CDR3 coding sequence is TGTGCCAGCAGTGATCGGGCGGCCCATTATCAGCCCCAGCATTTT. Protein sequence: CASSDRAAHYQPQHF.

This clonotype was observed at least ten times. The chain recombines TRBV20-1 with TRBJ2-7, with 15 positions matching TRBD2. Germline CDR1 is DFQATT and CDR2 is SNEGSKA (reference sequence). After removal of 7 bases from V and 4 bases from J, the junction contained 5 bases not matched to a gene. The CDR3 sequence is 14 residues long. CDR3 bases: TGCAGTGGTGACGGGACTAGCGGGAGGTACGAGCAGTACTTC. It specifies CSGDGTSGRYEQYF.

This clonotype came up a few times. J is TRBJ2-5 and V is TRBV7-2; perhaps D is TRBD1 or TRBD2 (6 bases each). CDR1 is SGHTA, CDR2 FQGNSA, per germline. The CDR3 length is 13 residues. Trimming took 1 base from V and 11 from J, leaving 14 bases between them. This chain's CDR3 is CASSLERKGGQYF. The DNA for the CDR3 is TGTGCCAGCAGCTTAGAACGTAAGGGGGGACAGTACTTC.